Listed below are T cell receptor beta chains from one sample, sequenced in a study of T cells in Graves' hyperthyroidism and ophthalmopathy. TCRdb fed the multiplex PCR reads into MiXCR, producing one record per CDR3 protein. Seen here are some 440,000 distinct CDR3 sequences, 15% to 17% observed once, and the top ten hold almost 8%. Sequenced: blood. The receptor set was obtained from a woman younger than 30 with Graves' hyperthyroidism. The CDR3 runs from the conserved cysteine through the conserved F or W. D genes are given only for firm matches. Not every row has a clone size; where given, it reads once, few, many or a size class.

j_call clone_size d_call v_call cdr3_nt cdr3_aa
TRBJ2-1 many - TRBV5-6 TGTGCCAGCAGCTTGGGGAGGGGGGGGCGCCCCTACAATGAGCAGTTCTTC CASSLGRGGRPYNEQFF
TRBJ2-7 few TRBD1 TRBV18 TGTGCCAGCTCACCACCGGAGGGGACAGGGGTCTACGAGCAGTACTTC CASSPPEGTGVYEQYF
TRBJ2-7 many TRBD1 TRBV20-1 TGCAGTGCCCCAAACAGGCACGGGACAGCATCCTACGAGCAGTACTTC CSAPNRHGTASYEQYF
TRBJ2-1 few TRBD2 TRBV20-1 TGCAGTGCCACGGGACTAGCAAGTCTTCTTACCTACAATGAGCAGTTCTTC CSATGLASLLTYNEQFF
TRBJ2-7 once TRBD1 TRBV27 TGTGCCAGCAGGGGGACAGGGAACGAGCAGTACTTC CASRGTGNEQYF
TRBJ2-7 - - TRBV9 TGTGCCAGCAGCGTAGTAGGCACTTCCTACGAGCAGTACTTC CASSVVGTSYEQYF
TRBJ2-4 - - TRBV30 TGTGCCTGGAGTGCTGGACCAGACGACATTCAGTACTTC CAWSAGPDDIQYF
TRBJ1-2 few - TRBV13 TGTGCCAGCAGCTTAGCTCAGGGACTTGGCTACACCTTC CASSLAQGLGYTF
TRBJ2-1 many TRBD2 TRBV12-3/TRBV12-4 TGTGCCAGCAGTTCTTTAGCGGGGGGGCGTACGGGTGAGCAGTTCTTC CASSSLAGGRTGEQFF
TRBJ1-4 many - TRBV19 TGTGCCAGTAGGACGTCAGCCTCTAACGAAAAACTGTTTTTT CASRTSASNEKLFF
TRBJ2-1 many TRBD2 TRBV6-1 TGTGCCAGCAGGGGTTACTCGAGACTAGCGGGGTTGAATGAGCAGTTCTTC CASRGYSRLAGLNEQFF
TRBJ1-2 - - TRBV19 TGTGCCAGTAGAAAGGCTCTCCGCTATGGCTACACCTTC CASRKALRYGYTF
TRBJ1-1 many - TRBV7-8 TGTGCCTTTGGGACCACAAAGGGTAGCGGGCGGGAGAACACTGAAGCTTTCTTT CAFGTTKGSGRENTEAFF
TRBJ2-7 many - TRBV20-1 TGCAGTGCTAGAGGTAGCTCCTACGAGCAGTACTTC CSARGSSYEQYF
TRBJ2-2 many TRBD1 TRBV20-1 TGCAGTGCCCGGACAGGGGAAAGCGTTGCCGGGGAGCTGTTTTTT CSARTGESVAGELFF
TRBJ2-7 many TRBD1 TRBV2 TGTGCCAGCCGCCGGGACAGGGTAAGCTACGAGCAGTACTTC CASRRDRVSYEQYF
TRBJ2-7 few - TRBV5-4 TGTGCCAGCAGCTCAGGGGGGCGGGGGAACTCCTACGAGCAGTACTTC CASSSGGRGNSYEQYF
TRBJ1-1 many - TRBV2 TGTGCCAGCACCGGGACGCGGGACACTGAAGCTTTCTTT CASTGTRDTEAFF
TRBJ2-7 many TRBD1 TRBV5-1 TGCGCCAGCAGCTTGGACGGGACAGGCCCGTACGAGCAGTACTTC CASSLDGTGPYEQYF
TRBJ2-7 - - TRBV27 TGTGCCAGCAGTCCCGGGATCCCCTACGAGCAGTACTTC CASSPGIPYEQYF
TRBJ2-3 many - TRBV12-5 TGTGCTAGTGGTTTGATAGGCACAGATACGCAGTATTTT CASGLIGTDTQYF
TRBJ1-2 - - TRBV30 TGTGCCTGGAGTGGGCGTCTCGATGGCTACACCTTC CAWSGRLDGYTF